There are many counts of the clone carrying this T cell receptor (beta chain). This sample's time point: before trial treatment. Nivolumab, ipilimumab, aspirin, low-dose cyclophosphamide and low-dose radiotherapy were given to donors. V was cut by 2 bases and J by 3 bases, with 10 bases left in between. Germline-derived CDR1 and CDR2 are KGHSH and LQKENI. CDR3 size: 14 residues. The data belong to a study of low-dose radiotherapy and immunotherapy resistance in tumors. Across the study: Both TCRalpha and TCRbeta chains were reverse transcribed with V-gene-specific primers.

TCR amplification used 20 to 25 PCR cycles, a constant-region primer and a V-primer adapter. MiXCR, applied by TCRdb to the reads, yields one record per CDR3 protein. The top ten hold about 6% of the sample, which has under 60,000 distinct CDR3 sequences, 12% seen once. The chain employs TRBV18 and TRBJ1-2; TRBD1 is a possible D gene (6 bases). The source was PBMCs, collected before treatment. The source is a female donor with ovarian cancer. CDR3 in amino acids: CASSPDRLYYGYTF. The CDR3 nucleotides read TGTGCCAGCTCACCAGACAGGCTTTACTATGGCTACACCTTC.